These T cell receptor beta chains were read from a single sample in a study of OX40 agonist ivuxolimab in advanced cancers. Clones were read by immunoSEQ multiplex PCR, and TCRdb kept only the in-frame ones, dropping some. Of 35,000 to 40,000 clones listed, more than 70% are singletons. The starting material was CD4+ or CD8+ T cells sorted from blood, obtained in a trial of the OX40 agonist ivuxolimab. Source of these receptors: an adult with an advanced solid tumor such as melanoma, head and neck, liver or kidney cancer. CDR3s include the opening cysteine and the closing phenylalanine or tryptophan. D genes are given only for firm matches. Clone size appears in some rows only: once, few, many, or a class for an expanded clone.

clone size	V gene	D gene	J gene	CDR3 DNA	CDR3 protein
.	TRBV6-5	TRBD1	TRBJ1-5	TGTGCCAGCAGTCCAGGGACAGGGAGCAATCAGCCCCAGCATTTT	CASSPGTGSNQPQHF
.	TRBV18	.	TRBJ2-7	TGTGCCAGCTCACCCTCCCAAAGGGAAACCTACGAGCAGTACTTC	CASSPSQRETYEQYF
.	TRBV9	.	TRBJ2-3	TGTGCCAGCAGCGTAGGGCCTAGCGGCACAGATACGCAGTATTTT	CASSVGPSGTDTQYF
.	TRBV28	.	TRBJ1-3	TGTGCCAGCAGTAGACATGGGTCTGGAAACACCATATATTTT	CASSRHGSGNTIYF
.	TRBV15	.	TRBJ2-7	TGTGCCACCGGCCCCGGGGGCACATCCTACGAGCAGTACTTC	CATGPGGTSYEQYF
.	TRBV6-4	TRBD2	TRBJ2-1	TGTGCCAGCAGTGTTTCCCGGGAGGGGAGGAATGAGCAGTTCTTC	CASSVSREGRNEQFF
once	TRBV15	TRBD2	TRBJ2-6	TGTGCCACAATGTGGGAGGGTTCTGGGGCCAACGTCCTGACTTTC	CATMWEGSGANVLTF
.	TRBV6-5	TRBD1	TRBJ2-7	TGTGCCAGCAGTCTTGGGACAGGGGGAAATGAGCAGTACTTC	CASSLGTGGNEQYF
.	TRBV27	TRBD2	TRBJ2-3	TGTGCCAGCAGTTATCTAGCGGGAGACCGAGATACGCAGTATTTT	CASSYLAGDRDTQYF
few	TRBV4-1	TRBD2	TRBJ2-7	TGCGCCAGCAGCCAAGTCAGTAGCGGGATCTACGAGCAGTACTTC	CASSQVSSGIYEQYF